This TCR beta chain appears in the sequencing data of a study of T cells in localized non-small cell lung cancer. Study results and limitations: Because sequencing included only one region (of the tumor), heterogeneity remains possible. Paired adjacent lung recovered a median approximately 62 of the top 100 tumor clones. Overall survival was longer when the density of T cells in the blood was higher.

Sequencing used immunoSEQ multiplex PCR; TCRdb keeps in-frame clones, though not all of them. This sample has around 26,000 clones, with about 88% found just once. A note on this clone: The antigen is undetermined.

The sample was peripheral blood, taken before any cancer treatment. The sequence was obtained from an older female donor with stage II squamous cell lung carcinoma.

CDR3 in DNA: TGCGCCAGCAGCCCGGGACTAGCGGGAGGCCCAGAGGGTGAGCAGTTCTTC. Translated, it gives CASSPGLAGGPEGEQFF. The V gene is TRBV5-1, the J gene TRBJ2-1; 15 positions match TRBD2. The V segment lost 4 bases and the J segment 9 bases; nucleotides outside the gene matches: 11. Germline lookup yields CDR1 SGHRS and CDR2 YFSETQ. The CDR3 extends over 17 amino acids.